The rows below give T cell receptor beta chains drawn from one sample of a study of T cells after yellow fever vaccination. TCRdb analysed the 5' RACE reads with MiXCR anew, one entry per CDR3 protein. The profile shows fewer than 400,000 distinct CDR3 sequences, about 10% of them singletons. The sample was CD4+ T cells sorted from PBMCs, taken 45 days after the yellow fever booster vaccination. The receptors derive from a man aged 18 to 30 who received the YFV17D yellow fever vaccine. Each CDR3 is given with its conserved first and last residue. D genes are given only for firm matches. Rows may omit the clone size; those that give it use once, few, many or a size class.

>many|TRBJ2-3|-|TRBV29-1
CSVEAQGLDTQYF
TGCAGCGTTGAAGCCCAGGGGCTAGATACGCAGTATTTT
>-|TRBJ2-6|-|TRBV19
CASRSLSGANVLTF
TGTGCCAGTAGGAGCCTCTCTGGGGCCAACGTCCTGACTTTC
>-|TRBJ2-3|-|TRBV5-1
CASSLGGRTGDTQYF
TGCGCCAGCAGCTTGGGGGGGCGGACCGGAGATACGCAGTATTTT
>-|TRBJ1-5|-|TRBV18
CASSPFDSSNQPQHF
TGTGCCAGCTCACCATTCGACAGTAGCAATCAGCCCCAGCATTTT
>few|TRBJ2-5|-|TRBV28
CASSKTAQETQYF
TGTGCCAGCAGTAAGACGGCCCAAGAGACCCAGTACTTC
>-|TRBJ2-5|-|TRBV9
CASSVRLTQETQYF
TGTGCCAGCAGCGTACGACTGACACAAGAGACCCAGTACTTC
>few|TRBJ2-3|-|TRBV24-1
CATSDSHGGTSTDTQYF
TGTGCCACCAGTGATTCTCACGGCGGGACTAGCACAGATACGCAGTATTTT
>few|TRBJ2-5|-|TRBV5-1
CASSLGGVETQYF
TGCGCCAGCAGCTTGGGAGGGGTAGAGACCCAGTACTTC
>-|TRBJ1-2|TRBD1|TRBV19
CASTDPGQGHYGYTF
TGTGCCAGTACCGACCCAGGACAGGGGCACTATGGCTACACCTTC
>few|TRBJ2-2|-|TRBV6-6
CASRKGGPNTGELFF
TGTGCCAGCAGAAAAGGGGGACCGAACACCGGGGAGCTGTTTTTT